Listed here are 24 T cell receptor beta chains from one sample, sequenced in a study of T cells after yellow fever vaccination. TCRdb reanalysed the 5' RACE reads using MiXCR and keeps one entry per CDR3 protein. This sample yields around 250,000 distinct CDR3 sequences, of which less than 9% are seen a single time; 0.85% belongs to the top ten. The sample in question was CD4+ T cells sorted from PBMCs, obtained 15 days after the yellow fever booster vaccination. The source of these receptors is a man younger than 45 who received the YFV17D yellow fever vaccine.

This clonotype was detected ten times or more. The chain joins TRBV3-1 to TRBJ2-3; 9 bases are a match to TRBD1. The CDR3 is 16 amino acids. V gave up 2 bases and J gave up 2 bases; unmatched junction bases: 5. From germline, CDR1 is LGHDT and CDR2 YNNKEL (reference sequence). The CDR3 DNA reads as TGTGCCAGCAGCCAACCCGGGACAGGGAACACAGATACGCAGTATTTT. Translation: CASSQPGTGNTDTQYF.

Note on this clonotype: A much larger clone lies one base from this, so it may be a read error. The chain couples TRBV28 to TRBJ1-6; 9 positions match TRBD1. Per germline, CDR1 MDHEN and CDR2 SYDVKM. V trimming: 6 bases; J trimming: 8 bases; junction bases outside the gene matches: 8. The CDR3 length is 15 residues. CDR3 region: CASRERTGVYSPLHF. In nucleotides, the CDR3 is TGTGCCAGCAGAGAACGGACAGGGGTCTATTCACCCCTCCACTTT.

Worth noting for this clonotype: At one end, the junction sequence differs from germline, possibly due to a read error. The CDR3 is CASGLATGTGNNAQFF. CDR3 nucleotides: TGTGCTAGTGGTTTGGCGACCGGGACAGGGAACAATGCGCAGTTCTTC. The chain employs TRBV12-5 and TRBJ2-1; TRBD1 agrees at 9 bases. Germline lookup yields CDR1 LGHNT and CDR2 FRNRAP. The CDR3 loop spans 16 amino acids.

Only a few counts were recorded for this clonotype. The chain employs TRBV6-4 and TRBJ2-1; 8 positions agree with TRBD1. This CDR3 is 16 amino acids long. Looked up from germline, CDR1 is MRHNA and CDR2 is SNTAGT. The J segment lost 1 base and the V segment lost 2 bases, leaving 4 bases of the junction unmatched. The CDR3 DNA sequence: TGTGCCAGCAGTGACCAATACAGGGGGTCCTACAATGAGCAGTTCTTC. Translation: CASSDQYRGSYNEQFF.

This clonotype was seen more than once but under ten times. The CDR3 spells CASSQKTGSTDTQYF. Written as DNA, the CDR3 is TGTGCCAGCAGCCAAAAGACCGGGAGCACAGATACGCAGTATTTT. The chain uses TRBV7-2 and TRBJ2-3, with D hard to call. This CDR3 comprises 15 residues. With 5 bases removed from V and 0 bases from J, the gap between germline ends came to 12 bases. Germline loops: CDR1 SGHTA, CDR2 FQGNSA.

This clonotype was recorded a few times. The V and J genes are TRBV20-1 and TRBJ2-3; D tentatively reads TRBD1 or TRBD2 (5 bases each). Germline values: CDR1 DFQATT, CDR2 SNEGSKA (reference sequence). There are 14 residues in the CDR3. V dropped 4 bases and J dropped 1 base, with 12 bases sitting between them. The CDR3 reads CSAIQGVGTDTQYF. In DNA form, the CDR3 reads TGCAGTGCTATCCAGGGAGTCGGCACAGATACGCAGTATTTT.

This clonotype was seen at least ten times. The V gene is TRBV20-1, the J gene TRBJ1-1; D uncertain. This CDR3 region has 15 residues. Germline CDR1 DFQATT, CDR2 SNEGSKA (reference sequence). V shed 2 bases and J shed 0 bases, with 13 bases lying between them. The CDR3 nucleotides are TGCAGTGCTAGACCCCTGGCAGCTATGAACACTGAAGCTTTCTTT. Amino acids: CSARPLAAMNTEAFF.

The V call is TRBV5-1, the J call TRBJ2-5; TRBD2 might be the D (5 bases). This CDR3 contains 14 residues. Per germline, CDR1 SGHRS and CDR2 YFSETQ. V lost 2 bases and J 3 bases, leaving 11 bases between the germline ends. The CDR3 is CASSFGGAKETQYF. CDR3 DNA sequence: TGCGCCAGCAGCTTTGGAGGCGCGAAAGAGACCCAGTACTTC.

The chain employs TRBV10-3 and TRBJ2-7; no clear D gene. V was cut by 8 bases and J by 2 bases, with 22 bases left in between. The CDR3 is 16 residues long. Germline V gene sequence: CDR1 ENHRY, CDR2 SYGVKD. CDR3 bases: TGTGCCATCGGAGTGGACGGCCGAAAAAAGACCTACGAGCAGTACTTC. It encodes CAIGVDGRKKTYEQYF.

The chain carries TRBV4-3 and TRBJ2-7; tentatively, D is TRBD1 or TRBD2 (5 bases each). V shed 4 bases and J shed 2 bases, with 15 bases lying between them. Germline CDR1 LGHNA, CDR2 YSLEER. The CDR3 extends over 15 amino acids. CDR3 amino acids: CASSPQLGDAYEQYF. In nucleotides, the CDR3 is TGCGCCAGCAGCCCCCAACTGGGGGACGCCTACGAGCAGTACTTC.

This clonotype was detected many times. This chain links TRBV19 with TRBJ1-5; 7 bases line up with TRBD1. This CDR3 has 14 residues. V dropped 1 base and J dropped 6; count of bases not matched to a gene: 3. CDR1 is LNHDA, CDR2 SQIVND, per germline (reference sequence). CDR3 sequence reads: CASSIGGTAQPQHF. CDR3 DNA sequence: TGTGCCAGTAGTATAGGAGGGACAGCTCAGCCCCAGCATTTT.

The sample holds a few counts of this clonotype. The chain employs TRBV25-1 and TRBJ2-3; D uncertain. CDR1 is MGHDK, CDR2 SYGVNS, per germline. The V end was cut by 4 bases, the J end by 3 bases, with 8 bases between. The CDR3 length is 13 residues. CDR3 protein: CASSVSRTDTQYF. DNA for the CDR3: TGTGCCAGCAGTGTCAGTAGGACAGATACGCAGTATTTT.

This clonotype has only a few counts. The rearrangement joins TRBV12-3 or TRBV12-4 to TRBJ2-5; D possibly corresponds to TRBD1 (6 bases). This CDR3 is 15 amino acids long. The germline V and J ends were trimmed by 6 bases and 5 bases, with 19 bases remaining between them. This CDR3 is CASSRIWGRGETQYF. Here the CDR3 DNA reads TGTGCCAGCAGCCGAATCTGGGGGCGAGGTGAGACCCAGTACTTC.

This clonotype was recorded many times. For the CDR3, the DNA is TGTGCCAGCAGGGAAAACAGGGGAGGCGAGACCCAGTACTTC. This gives the protein CASRENRGGETQYF. This chain joins TRBV12-3 or TRBV12-4 and TRBJ2-5; weak D call: TRBD1 (7 bases). V was clipped by 6 bases and J by 5 bases, with 16 bases between them. CDR3 size: 14 residues.

This clonotype has more than one count but fewer than ten. This chain links TRBV15 with TRBJ2-4; perhaps TRBD2 as D (5 bases). The V gene's germline CDR1 is LNHNV and CDR2 YYDKDF (reference sequence). This CDR3 comprises 14 residues. V lost 1 base, J lost 5 bases, and 9 bases lay in between. Here the CDR3 DNA reads TGTGCCACCAGCAGAGCGGGGTCGGAAAACATTCAGTACTTC. Its translation: CATSRAGSENIQYF.

This clonotype was observed a few times. The gene calls are TRBV20-1 and TRBJ2-2, with TRBD2 matching over 10 bases. From germline, CDR1 is DFQATT and CDR2 SNEGSKA (reference sequence). The CDR3 is made up of 16 amino acids. V was pared by 2 bases and J by 1 base, with 4 bases of the junction left unmatched. The CDR3 DNA sequence: TGCAGTGCTAGAAAGCGGGAGGGCCTGAACACCGGGGAGCTGTTTTTT. Protein sequence: CSARKREGLNTGELFF.

The table lists this clonotype with many counts. This chain links TRBV3-1 with TRBJ2-5; no firm D call. The ends were cut back, 5 bases at V and 4 bases at J, with 8 bases in the middle. Germline V CDR1 and CDR2: LGHDT, YNNKEL (reference sequence). This CDR3 is 12 amino acids long. The chain's CDR3 is CASSSHRETQYF. CDR3 DNA: TGTGCCAGCAGCAGCCATAGAGAGACCCAGTACTTC.

This clonotype was recorded at least ten times. The V and J genes are TRBV6-2 or TRBV6-3 and TRBJ2-1; maybe TRBD2 (7 bases). Germline loops: CDR1 MNHEY, CDR2 SVGEGT. This CDR3 is 13 amino acids long. Trimming cost V 1 base and J 9 bases, with 10 bases left between them. The CDR3 loop reads CASSYYREGEQFF. CDR3 DNA sequence: TGTGCCAGCAGTTACTACAGGGAGGGTGAGCAGTTCTTC.

This clonotype was found many times. The gene calls are TRBV10-3 and TRBJ2-2; D might be TRBD1 (5 bases). Deletions cut 3 bases from V and 5 bases from J, with 13 bases between. The CDR3 loop spans 15 amino acids. From germline, CDR1 is ENHRY and CDR2 SYGVKD. As DNA, the CDR3 is TGTGCCATCAGTGATAGGACAAACTGGACCGGGGAGCTGTTTTTT. This codes for CAISDRTNWTGELFF.

The gene calls are TRBV12-3 or TRBV12-4 and TRBJ1-5; maybe TRBD1 (6 bases). Trimming stripped 7 bases from V and 5 bases from J, with 12 bases between. The CDR3 spans 13 residues. CDR3 loop: CASTWGADQPQHF. CDR3 in DNA: TGTGCCAGCACCTGGGGGGCCGATCAGCCCCAGCATTTT.

This clonotype was observed many times. The chain couples TRBV20-1 to TRBJ2-1; tentative D call: TRBD1 (5 bases). The V and J ends lost 0 bases and 1 base respectively, with 10 bases between them. This CDR3 is built from 15 residues. Germline values: CDR1 DFQATT, CDR2 SNEGSKA (reference sequence). CDR3: CSARDLQGSYNEQFF. CDR3 nucleotides: TGCAGTGCTAGAGATTTGCAGGGATCCTACAATGAGCAGTTCTTC.

This clonotype was observed at least ten times. The rearrangement uses TRBV5-1 and TRBJ2-3; no definite D call. From germline, CDR1 is SGHRS and CDR2 YFSETQ. The ends were cut back, 0 bases at V and 5 bases at J, with 13 bases in the middle. This CDR3 has 15 residues. The CDR3 DNA follows: TGCGCCAGCAGCTTGGGTGGCGTCTATGGAGATACGCAGTATTTT. Its protein product is CASSLGGVYGDTQYF.

This chain uses TRBV7-9 with TRBJ2-1; no firm D call. The length of the CDR3 is 15 residues. The V gene's germline CDR1 is SEHNR and CDR2 FQNEAQ (reference sequence). V gave up 1 base and J gave up 0 bases, with 7 bases separating them. The CDR3 DNA is TGTGCCAGCAGCTTAGGACATAGCTCCTACAATGAGCAGTTCTTC. Amino acids: CASSLGHSSYNEQFF.

This clonotype was counted only a few times. This sequence joins TRBV10-3 and TRBJ2-3; a weak D match, TRBD1 (7 bases). CDR3 length equals 15 residues. Germline V CDR1 and CDR2: ENHRY, SYGVKD. V lost 3 bases and J 1 base, leaving 11 bases between the germline ends. CDR3 in DNA: TGTGCCATCAGTGAAACAGGGGAGGGCACAGATACGCAGTATTTT. Translation gives CAISETGEGTDTQYF.